This T cell receptor beta chain was identified during a study of blood T cell repertoires in COVID-19. Overall study: Both acute and convalescent COVID-19 samples were obtained from the United States, Italy and Spain.

Sequencing was performed with immunoSEQ multiplex PCR; in TCRdb, only in-frame clones are kept and a portion is missing. The data show 250,000 to 400,000 clones, with 85% to 90% seen just once and 2.5% to 3.5% held by the top ten. Between the trimmed V and J ends, which lost 5 bases and 3 bases, there was a span of 11 bases. Germline values: CDR1 LNHDA, CDR2 SQIVND (reference sequence). The CDR3 sequence is 13 residues long. The rearrangement joins TRBV19 to TRBJ2-7; D may be TRBD2 (6 bases). This TCR derives from a woman aged 25 to 39 with COVID-19, enrolled during active disease. The specimen was peripheral blood. The CDR3 DNA reads as TGTGCCAGTAGTGCGGAGGGTGGCTACGAGCAGTACTTC. This codes for CASSAEGGYEQYF.